The clone carrying this T cell receptor (beta chain) occurred once. Primers: 60 V beta forward and 13 J beta reverse. The assay was immunoSEQ multiplex PCR, and TCRdb's table has in-frame clones only and misses some. The sample has 45,000 to 60,000 clones; roughly 83% are singletons. The data originate from a study of glioma-infiltrating T cells after dendritic cell vaccination. Study at large: Monocyte-derived dendritic cells, cultured approximately 7 days with IL-4 and GM-CSF, were pulsed with autologous tumor lysate.

Time point reported: after dendritic cell vaccination, including at tumor progression/relapse. The V and J ends lost 4 bases and 4 bases, in that order; junction bases with no gene match: 10. The CDR3 is 16 residues long. Germline lookup yields CDR1 LGHNA and CDR2 YNFKEQ. The clonotype was recovered from a human donor with glioblastoma. The chain carries TRBV4-2 and TRBJ1-1, with 9 bases matching TRBD1. This sample comprised blood, obtained after dendritic cell vaccination. The CDR3 nucleotides read TGTGCCAGCAGCCGCCGGGACAGGGCAAGTGGCACTGAAGCTTTCTTT. Its translation is CASSRRDRASGTEAFF.